These 20 T cell receptor beta chains were sequenced from one sample in a study of T cells in Graves' hyperthyroidism and ophthalmopathy. RNA transcripts were the template for amplifying TCR beta CDR3 regions. The HTBI primer set served for first-round RT-PCR of the TCR CDR3. From the multiplex PCR reads, TCRdb called clonotypes with MiXCR, one entry per CDR3 protein. The sample holds roughly 500,000 distinct CDR3 sequences, about 15% seen once. The sample was blood. These TCRs come from a woman aged 30 to 39 with Graves' ophthalmopathy.

In its sample, this clonotype was seen many times. This chain joins TRBV20-1 and TRBJ2-7; 11 bases map to TRBD2. J lost 3 bases, V lost 6 bases, and 4 bases had no gene match. This CDR3 comprises 13 residues. Germline CDR1 reads DFQATT; CDR2 reads SNEGSKA (reference sequence). CDR3 sequence reads: CSAGTSGDYEQYF. CDR3 in DNA: TGCAGTGCCGGGACTAGCGGAGACTACGAGCAGTACTTC.

This clonotype was seen ten or more times. The rearrangement uses TRBV5-1 and TRBJ2-3; tentatively, D is TRBD1 (6 bases). The CDR3 consists of 14 residues. Germline V gene data show CDR1 as SGHRS and CDR2 as YFSETQ. Trimming took 3 bases from V and 1 from J, leaving 9 bases between them. The CDR3 DNA sequence: TGCGCCAGCAGCTCCGCAGGGGGCACAGATACGCAGTATTTT. Translation gives CASSSAGGTDTQYF.

This clonotype was detected many times. The junction shows a germline mismatch at one end, possibly a read error. This chain connects TRBV10-2 to TRBJ2-1; a possible D gene is TRBD1 (6 bases). Germline CDR1 reads WSHSY; CDR2 reads SAAADI. This CDR3 comprises 14 residues. CDR3 in amino acids: CASSPDSSYNEQFF. CDR3 nucleotide sequence: TGTGCCAGCAGTCCGGACAGCTCCTACAATGAGCAGTTCTTC.

The rearrangement joins TRBV3-1 to TRBJ2-7; 9 positions agree with TRBD1. In germline, CDR1 is LGHDT, CDR2 YNNKEL (reference sequence). CDR3 length: 13 residues. The J segment lost 1 base and the V segment lost 11 bases, leaving 6 bases of the junction unmatched. The CDR3: CASAGTGSYEQYF. In nucleotides, the CDR3 is TGTGCCTCCGCTGGGACAGGGTCCTACGAGCAGTACTTC.

This clonotype has a count of ten or more. CDR3 in amino acids: CASSYEGASTEAFF. DNA for the CDR3: TGTGCCAGCAGTTACGAGGGGGCGAGCACTGAAGCTTTCTTT. The rearrangement links TRBV6-5 to TRBJ1-1; TRBD1 aligns across 7 bases. The ends lost 2 bases at V and 4 bases at J; junction bases unmatched: 4. The V gene's germline CDR1 is MNHEY and CDR2 SVGAGI. The CDR3 has 14 amino acids.

In its sample, this clonotype was seen a few times. One end of the junction fails to match germline, which may point to a read error. The chain uses TRBV3-1 and TRBJ2-7, with unresolved D. CDR1 and CDR2 from the germline V gene are LGHDT and YNNKEL (reference sequence). The CDR3 spans 12 residues. This CDR3 reads CAGSQFRYEQYF. The CDR3 nucleotides read TGTGCCGGCAGCCAATTCCGTTACGAGCAGTACTTC.

In this sample, this clonotype turned up a few times. CDR3 sequence: CASSEVYEQYF. The CDR3, as DNA: TGTGCCAGCAGTGAGGTCTACGAGCAGTACTTC. V gene TRBV2 combines with J gene TRBJ2-7; D remains unclear. Trimming took off 3 bases at V and 3 bases at J, with 3 bases between the two ends. This CDR3 spans 11 amino acids. In germline, CDR1 is SNHLY, CDR2 FYNNEI.

The rearrangement uses TRBV28 and TRBJ1-1, with D possibly matching TRBD1 (5 bases). The V end was cut by 1 base, the J end by 5 bases, with 11 bases between. The CDR3 contains 14 residues. Germline CDR1 and CDR2: MDHEN and SYDVKM. This chain's CDR3 is CASSLYPEGTEAFF. The CDR3 nucleotides are TGTGCCAGCAGTTTATATCCCGAGGGGACTGAAGCTTTCTTT.

This chain links TRBV2 with TRBJ2-1; D not certain. Per germline, CDR1 SNHLY and CDR2 FYNNEI. V was cut by 2 bases and J by 2 bases, with 16 bases left in between. The CDR3 spans 17 residues. CDR3 bases: TGTGCCAGCAGTGAATCCTCGGGCCTAGGCGCCTACAATGAGCAGTTCTTC. Protein product: CASSESSGLGAYNEQFF.

Ten or more counts support this clonotype. The chain is built from TRBV3-1 and TRBJ2-1; 7 positions match TRBD2. The germline V gene has CDR1 LGHDT and CDR2 YNNKEL (reference sequence). J gave up 6 bases and V 6 bases, and 5 bases lay outside the gene matches. The CDR3 extends over 13 amino acids. The CDR3 spells CASRRGRANEQFF. The DNA of the CDR3 is TGTGCCAGCAGACGAGGGAGGGCCAATGAGCAGTTCTTC.

This chain links TRBV29-1 with TRBJ2-1; a possible D gene is TRBD1 (6 bases). The V end was cut by 4 bases, the J end by 4 bases, with 11 bases between. The CDR3 has 13 amino acids. The V gene's germline CDR1 is SQVTM and CDR2 ANQGSEA. The CDR3 nucleotides are TGCAGCGTTGTCGGGACACTTTACAATGAGCAGTTCTTC. It translates to CSVVGTLYNEQFF.

Many counts were recorded for this clonotype. V is TRBV18 and J is TRBJ1-1, with 8 positions matching TRBD1. The CDR3 totals 17 residues. The junction had 13 bases not matched to a gene; V was cut back by 4 bases and J by 3 bases. Germline CDR1 and CDR2: KGHSH and LQKENI. CDR3 amino acids: CASSRGQGAISDTEAFF. CDR3 nucleotides: TGTGCCAGCTCACGAGGCCAGGGGGCTATTTCTGACACTGAAGCTTTCTTT.

This clonotype showed up many times. The rearrangement joins TRBV7-8 to TRBJ2-5, with no clear D. The CDR3 totals 14 residues. V dropped 0 bases and J dropped 1 base, with 6 bases sitting between them. Germline CDR1 SGHVS, CDR2 FQNEAQ. The CDR3 is CASSLAPGQETQYF. The CDR3 nucleotides are TGTGCCAGCAGCTTAGCGCCCGGCCAAGAGACCCAGTACTTC.

CDR3 in DNA: TGTGCCAGCAGTGAAAGTCCTGGACAGGGTTTTCCCCACACCTACGAGCAGTACTTC. This encodes CASSESPGQGFPHTYEQYF. The rearrangement links TRBV6-1 to TRBJ2-7; TRBD1 aligns across 8 bases. Germline V lookup: CDR1 MNHNS, CDR2 SASEGT. The CDR3 totals 19 residues. After removal of 2 bases from V and 2 bases from J, the junction contained 17 bases not matched to a gene.

This clonotype was seen at least ten times. The gene calls are TRBV6-2 or TRBV6-3 and TRBJ1-1; 10 bases are shared with TRBD1. The CDR3 loop spans 15 amino acids. J was trimmed by 6 bases and V by 5 bases; bases with no gene match: 9. CDR1 is MNHEY and CDR2 is SVGEGT in the germline V gene. The DNA of the CDR3 is TGTGCCAGCAGTGCGCGACAGGGGGCTTACGCTGAAGCTTTCTTT. Protein product: CASSARQGAYAEAFF.

The chain couples TRBV9 to TRBJ2-3; D unresolved. This CDR3 has 14 amino acids. The V gene's germline CDR1 is SGDLS and CDR2 YYNGEE. Trimming cost V 2 bases and J 0 bases, with 7 bases left between them. CDR3 loop: CASSVGPSTDTQYF. As DNA, the CDR3 is TGTGCCAGCAGCGTCGGACCCAGCACAGATACGCAGTATTTT. The full variable domain, with the rest looked up from reference TRBV9 and TRBJ2-3, is DSGVTQTPKHLITATGQRVTLRCSPRSGDLSVYWYQQSLDQGLQFLIQYYNGEERAKGNILERFSAQQFPDLHSELNLSSLELGDSALYFCASSVGPSTDTQYFGPGTRLTVL.

This clonotype was seen at least ten times. The chain carries TRBV30 and TRBJ2-7, with D maybe TRBD1 (6 bases). Germline assignment: CDR1 GTSNPN and CDR2 SVGIG (reference sequence). The V gene lost 2 bases and the J gene lost 2 bases, with 10 bases spanning the gap. The CDR3 spans 13 residues. The DNA for the CDR3 is TGTGCCTGGAGTTTCGGGACAACCTACGAGCAGTACTTC. Amino acids: CAWSFGTTYEQYF.

This clonotype was detected many times. V gene TRBV12-3 or TRBV12-4 combines with J gene TRBJ1-1; TRBD1 might be the D (6 bases). The germline V and J ends were trimmed by 5 bases and 7 bases, with 14 bases remaining between them. The CDR3 length is 13 residues. The CDR3 protein is CASSQQGRDEAFF. The CDR3 coding sequence is TGTGCCAGCAGTCAACAGGGTAGGGATGAAGCTTTCTTT.

This clonotype was picked up many times. This rearrangement joins TRBV2 to TRBJ1-2; no reliable D call. The CDR3 sequence is 13 residues long. V lost 0 bases, J lost 8 bases, and 10 bases lay in between. Germline lookup yields CDR1 SNHLY and CDR2 FYNNEI. CDR3 DNA: TGTGCCAGCAGTGAAGCGAGTGACGGAGGCTACACCTTC. The encoded protein is CASSEASDGGYTF.

In its sample, this clonotype was seen many times. CDR3 loop: CASSFVLNQPQHF. The CDR3 region has the DNA TGTGCCAGCAGTTTCGTCCTCAATCAGCCCCAGCATTTT. The chain employs TRBV12-3 or TRBV12-4 and TRBJ1-5; D is unclear. Trimming removed 3 bases at V and 3 bases at J, with 6 bases between. This CDR3 is built from 13 residues.